This T cell receptor beta chain was observed in a study of T cell changes during pregnancy in multiple sclerosis. Germline assignment: CDR1 SGHRS and CDR2 YFSETQ. The CDR3 runs to 17 residues. V lost 4 bases and J lost 0, with 16 bases in between. Here immunoSEQ multiplex PCR was the method, and the copy in TCRdb shows in-frame clones only, minus some. This table has about 60,000 clones, around 90% appearing once. This receptor was obtained from a female donor with multiple sclerosis, enrolled in a pregnancy study. The material sequenced was CD4+ T cells from peripheral blood mononuclear cells, taken in the first trimester of pregnancy. This chain joins TRBV5-1 and TRBJ1-4, with D tentatively TRBD1 (5 bases). For the CDR3, the DNA is TGCGCCAGCAGCCCTACGACAGTTACTGCAACTAATGAAAAACTGTTTTTT. This translates into CASSPTTVTATNEKLFF.